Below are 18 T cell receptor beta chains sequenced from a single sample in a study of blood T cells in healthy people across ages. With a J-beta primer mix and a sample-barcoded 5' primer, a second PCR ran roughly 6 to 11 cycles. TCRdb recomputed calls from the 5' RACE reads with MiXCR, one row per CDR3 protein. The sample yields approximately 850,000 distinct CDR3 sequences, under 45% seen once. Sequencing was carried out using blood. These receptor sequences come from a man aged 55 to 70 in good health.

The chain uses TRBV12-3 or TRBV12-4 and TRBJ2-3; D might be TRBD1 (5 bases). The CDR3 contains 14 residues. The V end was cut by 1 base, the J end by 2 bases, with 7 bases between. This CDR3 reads CASSLETDTDTQYF. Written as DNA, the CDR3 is TGTGCCAGCAGTTTAGAGACAGACACAGATACGCAGTATTTT.

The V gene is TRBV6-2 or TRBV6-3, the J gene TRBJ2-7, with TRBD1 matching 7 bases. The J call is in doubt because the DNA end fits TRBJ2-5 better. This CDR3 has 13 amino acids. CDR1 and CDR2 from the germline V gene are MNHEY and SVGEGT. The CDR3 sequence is CASSRQGLGTQYF. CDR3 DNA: TGTGCCAGCAGTCGACAGGGCTTGGGGACCCAGTACTTC.

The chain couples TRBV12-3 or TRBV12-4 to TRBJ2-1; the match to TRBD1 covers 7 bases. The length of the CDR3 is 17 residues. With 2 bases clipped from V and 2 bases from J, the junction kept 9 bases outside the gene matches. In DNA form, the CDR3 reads TGTGCCAGCAGTTTATACCCCCGGCAGGGGGCCTACAATGAGCAGTTCTTC. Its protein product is CASSLYPRQGAYNEQFF.

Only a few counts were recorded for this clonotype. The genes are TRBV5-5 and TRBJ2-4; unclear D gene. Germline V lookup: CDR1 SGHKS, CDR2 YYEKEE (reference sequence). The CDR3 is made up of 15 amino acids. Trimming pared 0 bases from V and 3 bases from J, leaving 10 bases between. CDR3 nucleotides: TGTGCCAGCAGCTTGGATGGGGTGATCAAAAACATTCAGTACTTC. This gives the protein CASSLDGVIKNIQYF.

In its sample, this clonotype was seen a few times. CDR3 amino acids: CASSLAGGRNDEQFF. CDR3 nucleotides: TGTGCCAGCAGCTTAGCGGGGGGCAGGAACGATGAGCAGTTCTTC. The V call is TRBV7-9, the J call TRBJ2-1; TRBD1 or TRBD2 may be the D gene (6 bases each). Germline V lookup: CDR1 SEHNR, CDR2 FQNEAQ (reference sequence). CDR3 size: 15 residues. The V end lost 0 bases, the J end lost 8 bases, and 14 bases lay between the germline ends.

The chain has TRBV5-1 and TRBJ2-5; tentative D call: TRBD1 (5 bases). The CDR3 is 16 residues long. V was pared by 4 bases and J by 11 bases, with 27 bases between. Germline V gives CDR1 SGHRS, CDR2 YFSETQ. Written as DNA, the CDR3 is TGCGCCAGCAGCCCACACGTGGGCCAGGTGGACAATGAGCAGTACTTC. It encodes CASSPHVGQVDNEQYF.

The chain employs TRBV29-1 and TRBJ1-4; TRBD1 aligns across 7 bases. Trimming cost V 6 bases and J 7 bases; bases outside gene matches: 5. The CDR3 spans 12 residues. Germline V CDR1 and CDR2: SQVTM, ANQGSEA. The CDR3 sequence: CSVRDSAEKLFF. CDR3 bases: TGCAGCGTCCGGGACAGTGCTGAAAAACTGTTTTTT.

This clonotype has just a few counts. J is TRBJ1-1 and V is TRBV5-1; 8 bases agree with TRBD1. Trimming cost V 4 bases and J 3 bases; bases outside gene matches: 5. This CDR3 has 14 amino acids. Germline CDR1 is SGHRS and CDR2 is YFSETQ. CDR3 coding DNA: TGCGCCAGCAGCCCACAGGGGGTGGACACTGAAGCTTTCTTT. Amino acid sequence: CASSPQGVDTEAFF. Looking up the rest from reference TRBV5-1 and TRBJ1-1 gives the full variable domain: KAGVTQTPRYLIKTRGQQVTLSCSPISGHRSVSWYQQTPGQGLQFLFEYFSETQRNKGNFPGRFSGRQFSNSRSEMNVSTLELGDSALYLCASSPQGVDTEAFFGQGTRLTVV.

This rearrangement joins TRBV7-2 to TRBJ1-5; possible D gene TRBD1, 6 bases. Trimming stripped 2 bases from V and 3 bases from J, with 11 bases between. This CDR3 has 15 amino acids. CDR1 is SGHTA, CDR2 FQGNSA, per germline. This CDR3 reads CASSLMTGYNQPQHF. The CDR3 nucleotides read TGTGCCAGCAGCTTAATGACAGGTTACAATCAGCCCCAGCATTTT.

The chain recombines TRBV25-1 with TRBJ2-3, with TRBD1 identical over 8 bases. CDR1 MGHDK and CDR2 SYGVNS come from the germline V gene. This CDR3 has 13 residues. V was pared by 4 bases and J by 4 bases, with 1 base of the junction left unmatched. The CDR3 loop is CASSVDRADTQYF. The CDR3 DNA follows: TGTGCCAGCAGTGTGGACAGGGCAGATACGCAGTATTTT.

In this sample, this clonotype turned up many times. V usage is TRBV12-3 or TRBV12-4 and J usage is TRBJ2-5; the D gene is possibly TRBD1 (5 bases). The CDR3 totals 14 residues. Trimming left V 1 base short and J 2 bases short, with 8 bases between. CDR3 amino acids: CASSLDRQQETQYF. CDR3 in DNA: TGTGCCAGCAGTTTAGACAGGCAGCAAGAGACCCAGTACTTC.

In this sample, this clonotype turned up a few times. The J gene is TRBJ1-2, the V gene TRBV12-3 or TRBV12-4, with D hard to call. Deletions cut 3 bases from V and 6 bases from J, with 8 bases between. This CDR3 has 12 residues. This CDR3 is CASSLSADGYTF. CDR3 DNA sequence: TGTGCCAGCAGTTTGTCGGCGGATGGCTACACCTTC.

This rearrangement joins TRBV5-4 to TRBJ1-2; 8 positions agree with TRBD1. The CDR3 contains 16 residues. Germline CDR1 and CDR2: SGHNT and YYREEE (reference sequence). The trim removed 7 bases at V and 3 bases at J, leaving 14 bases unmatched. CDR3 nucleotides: TGTGCCAGCCATGACAGGGGCGGATTCGTCTACTATGGCTACACCTTC. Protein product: CASHDRGGFVYYGYTF.

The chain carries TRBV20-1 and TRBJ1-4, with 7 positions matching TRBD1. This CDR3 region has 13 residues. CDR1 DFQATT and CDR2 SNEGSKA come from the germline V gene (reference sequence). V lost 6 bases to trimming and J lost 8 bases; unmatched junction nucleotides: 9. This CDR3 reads CSARRQGPEKLFF. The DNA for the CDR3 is TGCAGTGCCAGGAGACAGGGTCCGGAAAAACTGTTTTTT.

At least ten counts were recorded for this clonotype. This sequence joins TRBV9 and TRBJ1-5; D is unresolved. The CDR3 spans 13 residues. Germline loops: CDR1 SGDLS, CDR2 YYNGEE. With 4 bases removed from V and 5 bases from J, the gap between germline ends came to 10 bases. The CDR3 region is CASSRGTYQPQHF. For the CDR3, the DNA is TGTGCCAGCAGCCGGGGAACCTATCAGCCCCAGCATTTT. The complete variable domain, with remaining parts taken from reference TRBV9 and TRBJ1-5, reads DSGVTQTPKHLITATGQRVTLRCSPRSGDLSVYWYQQSLDQGLQFLIQYYNGEERAKGNILERFSAQQFPDLHSELNLSSLELGDSALYFCASSRGTYQPQHFGDGTRLSIL.

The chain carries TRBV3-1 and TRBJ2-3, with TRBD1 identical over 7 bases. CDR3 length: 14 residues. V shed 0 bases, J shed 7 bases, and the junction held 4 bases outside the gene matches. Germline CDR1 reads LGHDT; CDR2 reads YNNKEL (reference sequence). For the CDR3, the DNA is TGTGCCAGCAGCCAAGATAACAGGGGTCATACGCAGTATTTT. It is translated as CASSQDNRGHTQYF.

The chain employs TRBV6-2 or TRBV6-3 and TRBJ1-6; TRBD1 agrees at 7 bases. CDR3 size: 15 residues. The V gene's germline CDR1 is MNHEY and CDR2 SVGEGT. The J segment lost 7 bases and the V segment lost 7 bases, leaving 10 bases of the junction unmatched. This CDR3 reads CASTTGGQENSPLHF. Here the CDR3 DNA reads TGTGCCAGCACCACGGGTGGACAGGAAAATTCACCCCTCCACTTT.

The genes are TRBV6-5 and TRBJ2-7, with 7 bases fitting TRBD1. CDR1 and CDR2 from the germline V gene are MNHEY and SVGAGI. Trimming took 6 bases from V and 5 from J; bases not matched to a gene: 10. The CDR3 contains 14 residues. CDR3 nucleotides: TGTGCCAGCAGGCCGACAGGGACCCTTCACGAGCAGTACTTC. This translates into CASRPTGTLHEQYF.